Below are 32 T cell receptor beta chains sequenced from a single sample in a study of blood T cell repertoires in COVID-19. Measured with immunoSEQ multiplex PCR; TCRdb has only the in-frame clones, and not every one. This repertoire shows 100,000 to 120,000 clones, roughly four fifths found once; its top ten account for about 15%. The specimen was peripheral blood. Receptors were obtained from a woman in her fifties or sixties with acute or convalescent COVID-19.

This clone has more than one count but fewer than ten. CDR3: CASSYSLTRGYEQYF. CDR3 bases: TGTGCCAGCAGTTACTCTCTCACAAGGGGCTACGAGCAGTACTTC. The rearrangement links TRBV6-2 or TRBV6-3 to TRBJ2-7; D is perhaps TRBD1 (5 bases). CDR1 MNHEY and CDR2 SVGEGT come from the germline V gene. CDR3 size: 15 residues. Deletions cut 0 bases from V and 3 bases from J, with 12 bases between.

J is TRBJ1-5 and V is TRBV12-3 or TRBV12-4; the D is unclear. This CDR3 has 13 residues. Trimming cost V 6 bases and J 7 bases, with 13 bases left between them. The CDR3 sequence: CASSGANGQPQHF. In DNA form, the CDR3 reads TGTGCCAGCAGCGGAGCAAACGGGCAGCCCCAGCATTTT.

The chain joins TRBV11-2 to TRBJ2-7; D unclear. Per the germline V gene, CDR1 is SGHAT and CDR2 is FQNNGV. The CDR3 totals 12 residues. Trimming removed 3 bases from V and 0 bases from J, with 3 bases in between. CDR3 sequence reads: CASSLSSYEQYF. The CDR3 region has the DNA TGTGCCAGCAGCTTGAGCTCCTACGAGCAGTACTTC.

The V and J genes are TRBV5-4 and TRBJ1-2; 7 nucleotides agree with TRBD1. CDR3 length: 15 amino acids. V trimming: 2 bases; J trimming: 1 base; junction bases outside the gene matches: 5. Germline CDR1 reads SGHNT; CDR2 reads YYREEE (reference sequence). The chain's CDR3 is CASSFRDRLNYGYTF. The CDR3 bases are TGTGCCAGCAGCTTCCGGGACAGACTTAACTATGGCTACACCTTC.

This clone occurred a few times. V usage is TRBV28 and J usage is TRBJ1-2, with 10 nucleotides matching TRBD1. Per the germline V gene, CDR1 is MDHEN and CDR2 is SYDVKM. The CDR3 is 14 residues long. The trim removed 6 bases at V and 5 bases at J, leaving 6 bases unmatched. Written as DNA, the CDR3 is TGTGCCAGCAGACGGCCGGGACAGGGGTATGGCTACACCTTC. Translated, it gives CASRRPGQGYGYTF.

The chain links TRBV10-2 to TRBJ2-5, with D possibly TRBD2 on 5 matching bases. Germline V gives CDR1 WSHSY, CDR2 SAAADI. This CDR3 is built from 14 residues. Trimming left V 8 bases short and J 5 bases short, with 18 bases between. The CDR3 DNA reads as TGCGCCAGCGGGAAAGGACTCCCGGGGGAGACCCAGTACTTC. Encoded protein: CASGKGLPGETQYF.

This CDR3 is CASSLGGGDQPQHF. In DNA, the CDR3 is TGTGCCAGCAGCTTGGGGGGCGGAGATCAGCCCCAGCATTTT. The J gene is TRBJ1-5, the V gene TRBV5-6, with a weak D call TRBD1 (5 bases). Germline V gene data show CDR1 as SGHDT and CDR2 as YYEEEE. This CDR3 has 14 residues. Trimming removed 0 bases from V and 5 bases from J, with 9 bases in between. The complete variable domain, with remaining parts taken from reference TRBV5-6 and TRBJ1-5, reads DAGVTQSPTHLIKTRGQQVTLRCSPKSGHDTVSWYQQALGQGPQFIFQYYEEEERQRGNFPDRFSGHQFPNYSSELNVNALLLGDSALYLCASSLGGGDQPQHFGDGTRLSIL.

V gene TRBV3-1 (or the pseudogene TRBV3-2) combines with J gene TRBJ1-5; 9 nucleotides align to TRBD1. This CDR3 region has 17 residues. CDR1 and CDR2 from the germline V gene are LGHDT and YNNKEL (reference sequence). Trimming removed 4 bases from V and 7 bases from J; junction bases left unmatched: 14. Here the CDR3 DNA reads TGTGCCAGCAGCCCCCGACCAGGGGGACAGGGCTGGCAGCCCCAGCATTTT. Protein product: CASSPRPGGQGWQPQHF.

V gene TRBV9 combines with J gene TRBJ1-1, with unresolved D. CDR3 size: 13 residues. From germline, CDR1 is SGDLS and CDR2 YYNGEE. V was clipped by 0 bases and J by 2 bases, with 5 bases between them. The CDR3 DNA reads TGTGCCAGCAGCGTAGCTCCTAACACTGAAGCTTTCTTT. Residues: CASSVAPNTEAFF.

The chain combines TRBV6-5 with TRBJ2-1, with 7 bases identical to TRBD1. Looked up from germline, CDR1 is MNHEY and CDR2 is SVGAGI. The CDR3 loop spans 15 amino acids. The J segment lost 0 bases and the V segment lost 6 bases, leaving 5 bases of the junction unmatched. The CDR3 DNA reads TGTGCCAGCAGCCGACAGGGAAGCTCCTACAATGAGCAGTTCTTC. This codes for CASSRQGSSYNEQFF.

This chain joins TRBV5-4 and TRBJ1-3, with TRBD1 identical over 11 bases. J was trimmed by 0 bases and V by 4 bases; bases with no gene match: 9. CDR3 length: 18 residues. The germline CDR1 and CDR2 sequences are SGHNT and YYREEE (reference sequence). The CDR3 is CASSPDRGRGVSGNTIYF. CDR3 DNA: TGTGCCAGCAGCCCGGACAGGGGGCGCGGGGTCTCTGGAAACACCATATATTTT.

The chain has TRBV4-3 and TRBJ2-1, with D uncertain. Per the germline V gene, CDR1 is LGHNA and CDR2 is YSLEER. V dropped 2 bases and J dropped 4 bases, with 9 bases sitting between them. This CDR3 is built from 14 residues. This CDR3 is CASSQTVRYNEQFF. In DNA form, the CDR3 reads TGCGCCAGCAGCCAAACGGTGCGATACAATGAGCAGTTCTTC.

This chain connects TRBV6-2 or TRBV6-3 to TRBJ2-7, with TRBD1 matching 9 bases. After removal of 0 bases from V and 3 bases from J, the junction contained 9 bases not matched to a gene. This CDR3 has 17 amino acids. Germline CDR1 reads MNHEY; CDR2 reads SVGEGT. The CDR3 DNA reads TGTGCCAGCAGTTACTCATCGATAACGACAGGGGGCTACGAGCAGTACTTC. Protein sequence: CASSYSSITTGGYEQYF.

This clone was seen a handful of times. This rearrangement joins TRBV12-5 to TRBJ1-5; 7 nucleotides agree with TRBD1. The CDR3 runs 18 residues. Per the germline V gene, CDR1 is LGHNT and CDR2 is FRNRAP. With V trimmed by 5 bases and J by 2 bases, 15 bases remained unmatched. The CDR3 is CASGMGGLGTEGNQPQHF. In DNA, the CDR3 is TGTGCTAGTGGTATGGGGGGCCTCGGGACAGAAGGCAATCAGCCCCAGCATTTT.

The rearrangement links TRBV6-5 to TRBJ1-2, with 7 nucleotides matching TRBD1. The ends lost 5 bases at V and 8 bases at J; junction bases unmatched: 5. Per germline, CDR1 MNHEY and CDR2 SVGAGI. The CDR3 has 12 amino acids. As DNA, the CDR3 is TGTGCCAGCAGTCAGACAGGGAGAGGCTACACCTTC. It is translated as CASSQTGRGYTF.

This clone came up once. The chain carries TRBV19 and TRBJ2-1, with D unclear. Trimming took 7 bases from V and 0 from J, leaving 13 bases between them. The CDR3 is made up of 15 amino acids. The germline V gene encodes CDR1 LNHDA and CDR2 SQIVND (reference sequence). Written as DNA, the CDR3 is TGTGCCAGTACACCAGGCCCAAGCTCCTACAATGAGCAGTTCTTC. Translated: CASTPGPSSYNEQFF.

The chain is built from TRBV19 and TRBJ1-1, with D possibly being TRBD1 (5 bases). V lost 6 bases, J lost 5 bases, and 16 bases lay in between. The CDR3 is 14 residues long. Germline loops: CDR1 LNHDA, CDR2 SQIVND (reference sequence). CDR3 in amino acids: CASRPIDQGTEAFF. For the CDR3, the DNA is TGTGCCAGTAGGCCCATAGACCAGGGAACTGAAGCTTTCTTT.

The gene calls are TRBV27 and TRBJ1-2, with D possibly TRBD1 on 6 matching bases. V lost 6 bases to trimming and J lost 8 bases, with 16 bases between them. Per the germline V gene, CDR1 is MNHEY and CDR2 is SMNVEV (reference sequence). This CDR3 region has 13 residues. The CDR3 loop reads CASSSDGGAGYTF. In nucleotides, the CDR3 is TGTGCCAGCAGCTCAGATGGGGGCGCGGGCTACACCTTC.

This clone was observed a single time. V gene TRBV6-1 combines with J gene TRBJ1-5; 9 nucleotides agree with TRBD1. CDR3 length: 15 amino acids. Germline V gives CDR1 MNHNS, CDR2 SASEGT. V was pared by 3 bases and J by 2 bases, with 2 bases of the junction left unmatched. CDR3 in DNA: TGTGCCAGCAGTGACCGGACAGGGGGCAATCAGCCCCAGCATTTT. Amino acids: CASSDRTGGNQPQHF.

There are a few counts of this clone. V usage is TRBV5-1 and J usage is TRBJ1-2; possibly TRBD1 for D (5 bases). The CDR3 sequence is 18 residues long. Germline V lookup: CDR1 SGHRS, CDR2 YFSETQ. Trimming pared 0 bases from V and 2 bases from J, leaving 20 bases between. The CDR3 DNA sequence: TGCGCCAGCAGCTTGGGGGCCGCCAACCAGGGAGGGAACTATGGCTACACCTTC. Translating gives CASSLGAANQGGNYGYTF.

The CDR3 sequence is CASNDPAGGLQYF. DNA of the CDR3: TGTGCCAGCAACGATCCGGCGGGGGGGCTCCAGTACTTC. V and J are TRBV7-2 and TRBJ2-4, with TRBD2 matching 9 bases. In germline, CDR1 is SGHTA, CDR2 FQGNSA. The trim removed 7 bases at V and 13 bases at J, leaving 11 bases unmatched. CDR3 size: 13 residues.

The genes are TRBV7-8 and TRBJ1-1; unclear D gene. Germline V gene sequence: CDR1 SGHVS, CDR2 FQNEAQ. V was shortened by 5 bases and J by 2 bases, with 12 bases between the two germline ends. There are 14 residues in the CDR3. The CDR3 bases are TGTGCCAGCAGCGCATTATACAGTAACACTGAAGCTTTCTTT. It translates to CASSALYSNTEAFF.

This clone was detected a few times. The V gene is TRBV4-3, the J gene TRBJ1-6; the D is unclear. This CDR3 is 14 amino acids long. Germline CDR1 is LGHNA and CDR2 is YSLEER. V dropped 0 bases and J dropped 3 bases, with 3 bases sitting between them. The CDR3 loop reads CASSQDVYNSPLHF. The CDR3 nucleotides read TGCGCCAGCAGCCAAGACGTCTATAATTCACCCCTCCACTTT.

The chain carries TRBV7-9 and TRBJ1-6; D is ambiguous. Trimming removed 4 bases from V and 7 bases from J, with 17 bases in between. This CDR3 spans 16 amino acids. The germline gives CDR1 SEHNR, CDR2 FQNEAQ (reference sequence). The CDR3 spells CASSSPREVPNSPLHF. The CDR3 region has the DNA TGTGCCAGCAGCTCCCCGCGGGAGGTACCCAATTCACCCCTCCACTTT. The whole variable domain, filled in from reference TRBV7-9 and TRBJ1-6, reads DTGVSQNPRHKITKRGQNVTFRCDPISEHNRLYWYRQTLGQGPEFLTYFQNEAQLEKSRLLSDRFSAERPKGSFSTLEIQRTEQGDSAMYLCASSSPREVPNSPLHFGNGTRLTVT.

V and J are TRBV11-3 and TRBJ1-2; the D gene is possibly TRBD1 (5 bases). This CDR3 spans 17 amino acids. Per germline, CDR1 SGHNT and CDR2 YENEEA. V lost 4 bases and J lost 7, with 25 bases in between. As DNA, the CDR3 is TGTGCCAGCAGCTCCCTTACCCCCGGGGGATTTCTCGGTGGCTACACCTTC. Its translation: CASSSLTPGGFLGGYTF. The full variable domain, rest sourced from reference TRBV11-3 and TRBJ1-2, is EAGVVQSPRYKIIEKKQPVAFWCNPISGHNTLYWYLQNLGQGPELLIRYENEEAVDDSQLPKDRFSAERLKGVDSTLKIQPAELGDSAVYLCASSSLTPGGFLGGYTFGSGTRLTVV.

The V gene is TRBV4-1, the J gene TRBJ2-2; 10 bases match TRBD1. Germline loops: CDR1 MGHRA, CDR2 YSYEKL. The CDR3 sequence is 17 residues long. V trimming: 0 bases; J trimming: 3 bases; junction bases outside the gene matches: 4. This CDR3 reads CASSQDLGQGHTGELFF. CDR3 bases: TGCGCCAGCAGCCAAGATCTGGGACAGGGGCACACCGGGGAGCTGTTTTTT.

The chain recombines TRBV5-1 with TRBJ1-2; TRBD1 matches 7 bases. This CDR3 spans 14 amino acids. Germline values: CDR1 SGHRS, CDR2 YFSETQ. Trimming at V came to 0 bases and at J to 4 bases, leaving 3 bases not matched to a gene. The CDR3 loop is CASSLAAGGYGYTF. The CDR3 nucleotides read TGCGCCAGCAGCTTGGCAGCAGGGGGCTATGGCTACACCTTC. Using reference TRBV5-1 and TRBJ1-2 for the parts outside the CDR3, the full variable domain is KAGVTQTPRYLIKTRGQQVTLSCSPISGHRSVSWYQQTPGQGLQFLFEYFSETQRNKGNFPGRFSGRQFSNSRSEMNVSTLELGDSALYLCASSLAAGGYGYTFGSGTRLTVV.

V and J are TRBV5-4 and TRBJ2-3; a possible D gene is TRBD2 (6 bases). CDR1 and CDR2 from the germline V gene are SGHNT and YYREEE (reference sequence). Trimming took off 3 bases at V and 3 bases at J, with 11 bases between the two ends. This CDR3 comprises 14 residues. The chain's CDR3 is CASSWWSGTDTQYF. CDR3 DNA: TGTGCCAGCAGCTGGTGGAGCGGGACAGATACGCAGTATTTT.

V gene TRBV13 combines with J gene TRBJ2-1, with 9 bases identical to TRBD2. Germline V lookup: CDR1 PRHDT, CDR2 FYEKMQ (reference sequence). CDR3 length: 16 residues. V dropped 6 bases and J dropped 4; count of bases not matched to a gene: 10. The CDR3 nucleotides are TGTGCCAGCAGTTACCCTCTAGCGGGGAGATACAATGAGCAGTTCTTC. This sequence encodes CASSYPLAGRYNEQFF.

The rearrangement joins TRBV2 to TRBJ1-5; 9 bases agree with TRBD1. The CDR3 consists of 17 residues. With V trimmed by 4 bases and J by 1 base, 8 bases remained unmatched. Germline V lookup: CDR1 SNHLY, CDR2 FYNNEI. CDR3 in amino acids: CASSATGGRVSNQPQHF. The CDR3 nucleotides read TGTGCCAGCAGTGCAACAGGGGGCCGGGTAAGCAATCAGCCCCAGCATTTT.

The rearrangement joins TRBV7-9 to TRBJ2-7; 7 nucleotides agree with TRBD2. The CDR3 loop spans 15 amino acids. CDR1 and CDR2 (germline): SEHNR, FQNEAQ (reference sequence). V was pared by 5 bases and J by 5 bases, with 12 bases of the junction left unmatched. The chain's CDR3 is CASSTPWGGTHEQYF. CDR3 DNA sequence: TGTGCCAGCAGCACACCCTGGGGGGGGACGCACGAGCAGTACTTC.

This clone has only one observation. The J gene is TRBJ2-7, the V gene TRBV7-2, with TRBD2 as a possible D gene (7 bases). This CDR3 has 15 residues. Germline V gene lookup returns CDR1 SGHTA and CDR2 FQGNSA. The V and J ends lost 3 bases and 7 bases respectively, with 19 bases between them. The CDR3 DNA sequence: TGTGCCAGCAGCTTTTGGGAGGGACGGGGGGCGGAGCAGTACTTC. As protein: CASSFWEGRGAEQYF.